The 12 T cell receptor beta chains reported below all come from one sample, sequenced in a study of blood T cell repertoires in COVID-19. Measured with immunoSEQ multiplex PCR; TCRdb has only the in-frame clones, and not every one. The data contain around 100,000 clones, around four fifths of them singletons. The specimen sequenced was peripheral blood. The receptor set was obtained from a woman aged 70-85 years with acute or convalescent COVID-19.

V and J are TRBV5-4 and TRBJ2-3; 7 bases align to TRBD1. After removal of 5 bases from V and 7 bases from J, the junction contained 10 bases not matched to a gene. Germline CDR1 is SGHNT and CDR2 is YYREEE (reference sequence). The CDR3 totals 14 residues. The CDR3 spells CASSRQTGSNTQYF. In DNA form, the CDR3 reads TGTGCCAGCAGTCGCCAGACAGGGTCAAATACGCAGTATTTT. Full variable domain (rest looked up from reference TRBV5-4 and TRBJ2-3): ETGVTQSPTHLIKTRGQQVTLRCSSQSGHNTVSWYQQALGQGPQFIFQYYREEENGRGNFPPRFSGLQFPNYSSELNVNALELDDSALYLCASSRQTGSNTQYFGPGTRLTVL.

This clone was recorded only once. This sequence joins TRBV4-2 and TRBJ1-2; the D gene is possibly TRBD1 (5 bases). Germline V gene sequence: CDR1 LGHNA, CDR2 YNFKEQ. The CDR3 loop spans 16 amino acids. Trimming removed 2 bases from V and 1 base from J, with 14 bases in between. CDR3 in DNA: TGTGCCAGCAGCCAAATGACGGGGGGGAGTAACTATGGCTACACCTTC. Translated: CASSQMTGGSNYGYTF.

A few counts support this clone. The chain recombines TRBV11-1 with TRBJ2-5; 8 bases align to TRBD2. CDR3 length: 14 amino acids. Germline values: CDR1 SGHAT, CDR2 FQDESV (reference sequence). The junction had 2 bases not matched to a gene; V was cut back by 0 bases and J by 5 bases. In DNA, the CDR3 is TGTGCCAGCAGCTTAGCTAGCGGGGTGGAGACCCAGTACTTC. This gives the protein CASSLASGVETQYF.

This clone was detected a few times. The chain uses TRBV20-1 and TRBJ1-1; no clear D. The germline V gene encodes CDR1 DFQATT and CDR2 SNEGSKA (reference sequence). The CDR3 covers 11 residues. V lost 6 bases to trimming and J lost 3 bases, with 8 bases between them. As DNA, the CDR3 is TGCAGTGCCAGCGATTACACTGAAGCTTTCTTT. It codes for CSASDYTEAFF.

The V and J genes are TRBV11-1 and TRBJ2-1; unclear D gene. In germline, CDR1 is SGHAT, CDR2 FQDESV (reference sequence). The ends were cut back, 0 bases at V and 5 bases at J, with 8 bases in the middle. The CDR3 sequence is 14 residues long. The CDR3 is CASSLARSNNEQFF. The CDR3, as DNA: TGTGCCAGCAGCTTAGCGCGTTCCAACAATGAGCAGTTCTTC. Filled out from reference TRBV11-1 and TRBJ2-1, the complete variable domain reads EAEVAQSPRYKITEKSQAVAFWCDPISGHATLYWYRQILGQGPELLVQFQDESVVDDSQLPKDRFSAERLKGVDSTLKIQPAELGDSAMYLCASSLARSNNEQFFGPGTRLTVL.

This clone was seen a single time. V and J are TRBV21-1 and TRBJ2-7; whether TRBD1, the table's D call, matches the DNA was not checked. TRBV21-1 is a pseudogene. The CDR3 has 16 amino acids. DNA for the CDR3: TGTGCCAGCAGCACCCCTCCAGGGAAGGGGTACTACGAGCAGTACGTC. Translation: CASSTPPGKGYYEQYV.

V gene TRBV7-9 combines with J gene TRBJ2-7, with TRBD1 matching over 7 bases. Germline lookup yields CDR1 SEHNR and CDR2 FQNEAQ (reference sequence). This CDR3 has 14 residues. Trimming cost V 5 bases and J 0 bases; bases outside gene matches: 4. This chain's CDR3 is CASSPGQSSYEQYF. In nucleotides, the CDR3 is TGTGCCAGCAGCCCGGGACAGAGCTCCTACGAGCAGTACTTC.

The J gene is TRBJ2-5, the V gene TRBV19; 8 bases match TRBD1. The V and J ends lost 3 bases and 4 bases, in that order; junction bases with no gene match: 7. Looked up from germline, CDR1 is LNHDA and CDR2 is SQIVND (reference sequence). The length of the CDR3 is 15 residues. CDR3 region: CASSISGTGVETQYF. Here the CDR3 DNA reads TGTGCCAGTAGTATCTCCGGGACAGGCGTAGAGACCCAGTACTTC.

The chain joins TRBV19 to TRBJ2-1, with D maybe TRBD1 (6 bases). The germline V gene has CDR1 LNHDA and CDR2 SQIVND (reference sequence). The V end lost 5 bases, the J end lost 5 bases, and 25 bases lay between the germline ends. CDR3 length equals 18 residues. CDR3: CASSSQGSLVLLDNEQFF. Here the CDR3 DNA reads TGTGCCAGTAGTTCACAGGGAAGCCTAGTCCTTCTCGACAATGAGCAGTTCTTC.

The gene calls are TRBV13 and TRBJ2-7, with 7 bases that match TRBD1. The J segment lost 3 bases and the V segment lost 5 bases, leaving 10 bases of the junction unmatched. Germline V gene lookup returns CDR1 PRHDT and CDR2 FYEKMQ (reference sequence). This CDR3 has 15 amino acids. The CDR3 DNA is TGTGCCAGCAGCGTCGGGACAGCCCGAAACTACGAGCAGTACGTC. This codes for CASSVGTARNYEQYV.

A few counts support this clone. The V call is TRBV12-5, the J call TRBJ2-2, with a weak D call TRBD1 (5 bases). The CDR3 loop spans 15 amino acids. Trimming took off 5 bases at V and 5 bases at J, with 15 bases between the two ends. Germline CDR1 reads LGHNT; CDR2 reads FRNRAP. CDR3 sequence reads: CASGRAQGRTGELFF. In nucleotides, the CDR3 is TGTGCTAGTGGTCGCGCCCAGGGTAGGACCGGGGAGCTGTTTTTT.

This chain uses TRBV5-8 with TRBJ1-1; D possibly corresponds to TRBD1 (5 bases). The CDR3 is made up of 16 amino acids. Trimming shortened V by 5 bases and J by 1 base, and 18 bases separated the two germline ends. CDR1 is SGHTS and CDR2 is YDEGEE in the germline V gene. The CDR3 coding sequence is TGTGCCAGCAGGCCCGGCGCAGCAGGGTGGAACACTGAAGCTTTCTTT. Amino acid sequence: CASRPGAAGWNTEAFF.